This TCR beta chain derives from a study of a mutant IDH1 vaccine in newly diagnosed glioma. Whole-study context: Patients were started on vaccination 4-6 weeks after radiotherapy alone, or with temozolomide cycles. Earlier treatment was radiotherapy, temozolomide, or both, with most getting both.

As concerns this clone: Antigen specificity is unknown.

Time point: week 23, last vaccination. Each vaccine dose was 300 ug of mutant IDH1 20-mer peptide, with topical imiquimod. Libraries were prepared by immunoSEQ multiplex PCR; TCRdb keeps only in-frame clonotypes and omits some of them. Of approximately 11,000 clones detected, approximately 90% appear once; the ten largest clones hold around 5.3%. The receptor's source is a woman between 35 and 50 years old with glioma. Some clones in this sample may be carry-over from other donors' samples. The sample was PBMCs, taken from a glioma patient whose treatment included an IDH1 peptide vaccine.

The CDR3 is CASSPDRPLGLHTF. In DNA, the CDR3 is TGCGCCAGCAGCCCCGACAGGCCCCTCGGGTTGCACACCTTC. The chain uses TRBV5-1 and TRBJ1-2; D is possibly TRBD1 (6 bases). The germline V gene encodes CDR1 SGHRS and CDR2 YFSETQ. The V and J ends lost 4 bases and 12 bases respectively, with 22 bases between them. The CDR3 sequence is 14 residues long.